Listed below are T cell receptor beta chains from one sample, sequenced in a study of response to subunit inactivated influenza vaccine. TCRdb redid the calling of the RT-PCR reads with MiXCR, one entry per CDR3 protein. The table includes about half a million distinct CDR3 sequences, about 7.6% detected once. The material sequenced was PBMCs from blood, taken around 25 months after vaccination. The receptors derive from a man aged 50 to 69 who received an inactivated influenza vaccine. Each CDR3 is given with its conserved first and last residue. The D gene is left open where the match is weak. Part of the rows lack a size; the others show once, few, many or a class for expanded clones.

D gene	clone size	CDR3 length	J gene	V gene	CDR3 DNA	CDR3 protein
NA	few	14	TRBJ2-3	TRBV30	TGTGCCTGGGGGGATTGGGGTTACACAGATACGCAGTATTTT	CAWGDWGYTDTQYF
NA	many	14	TRBJ2-5	TRBV15	TGTGCCACCAGCGCCGGGATTCCAGGGGCTACCCAGTACTTC	CATSAGIPGATQYF
NA	many	14	TRBJ2-3	TRBV20-1	TGCAGTGCAGAGTGGACAGTCAAGACAGATACGCAGTATTTT	CSAEWTVKTDTQYF
NA	NA	15	TRBJ1-2	TRBV6-2/TRBV6-3	TGTGCCAGCAGCTCTAGAGGCGGGGGTGTTGGCGGCTACACCTTC	CASSSRGGGVGGYTF
NA	many	16	TRBJ1-1	TRBV28	TGTGCCAGCAGTTTTCACAGATCGGGGCTGAACACTGAAGCTTTCTTT	CASSFHRSGLNTEAFF
TRBD2	NA	19	TRBJ2-5	TRBV4-2	TGTGCCAGCAGCCAAGATAAGACTAGCAGTCAACGGAGGTCGAAGACCCAGTACTTC	CASSQDKTSSQRRSKTQYF
NA	few	12	TRBJ2-2	TRBV19	TGTGCCAGTAGAAGGGATGCCGGGGAGCTGTTTTTT	CASRRDAGELFF
NA	few	13	TRBJ1-1	TRBV5-1	TGCGCCAGCGGTATAGGGGGGAACACTGAAGCTTTCTTT	CASGIGGNTEAFF
NA	few	13	TRBJ1-4	TRBV20-1	TGCAGTGCCGCCGGGACGATCAATGAAAAACTGTTTTTT	CSAAGTINEKLFF
NA	NA	16	TRBJ2-1	TRBV5-1	TGCGCCAGCAGCTTGGCCGTCAGGAACACATACAATGAGCAGTTCTTC	CASSLAVRNTYNEQFF